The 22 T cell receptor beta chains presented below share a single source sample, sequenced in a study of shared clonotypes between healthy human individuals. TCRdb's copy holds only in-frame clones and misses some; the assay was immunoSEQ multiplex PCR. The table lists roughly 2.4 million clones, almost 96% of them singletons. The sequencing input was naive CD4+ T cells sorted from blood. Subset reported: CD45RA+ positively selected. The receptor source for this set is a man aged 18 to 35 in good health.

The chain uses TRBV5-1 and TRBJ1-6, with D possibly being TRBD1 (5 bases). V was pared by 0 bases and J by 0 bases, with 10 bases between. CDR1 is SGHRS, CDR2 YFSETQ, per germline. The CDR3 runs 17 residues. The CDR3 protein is CASSLAGGSSYNSPLHF. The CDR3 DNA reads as TGCGCCAGCAGCTTGGCTGGGGGGAGCTCCTATAATTCACCCCTCCACTTT.

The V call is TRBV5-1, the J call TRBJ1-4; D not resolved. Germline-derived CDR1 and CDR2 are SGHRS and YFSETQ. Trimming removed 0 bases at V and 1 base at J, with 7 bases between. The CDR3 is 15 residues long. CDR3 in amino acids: CASSLGAVTNEKLFF. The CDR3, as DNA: TGCGCCAGCAGCTTGGGGGCGGTAACTAATGAAAAACTGTTTTTT.

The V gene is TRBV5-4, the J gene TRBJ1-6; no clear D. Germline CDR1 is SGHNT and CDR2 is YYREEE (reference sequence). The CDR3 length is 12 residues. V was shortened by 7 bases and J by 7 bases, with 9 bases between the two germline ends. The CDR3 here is CASSYQNSPLHF. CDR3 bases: TGTGCCAGCTCCTATCAAAATTCACCCCTCCACTTT.

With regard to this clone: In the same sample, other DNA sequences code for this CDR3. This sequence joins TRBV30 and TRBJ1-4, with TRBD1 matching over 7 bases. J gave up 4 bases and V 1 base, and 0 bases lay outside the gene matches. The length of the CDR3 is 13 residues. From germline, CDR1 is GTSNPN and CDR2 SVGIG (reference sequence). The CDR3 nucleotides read TGTGCCTGGAGTGGACAGGGTAATGAAAAACTGTTTTTT. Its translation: CAWSGQGNEKLFF. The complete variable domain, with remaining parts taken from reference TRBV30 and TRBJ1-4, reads SQTIHQWPATLVQPVGSPLSLECTVEGTSNPNLYWYRQAAGRGLQLLFYSVGIGQISSEVPQNLSASRPQDRQFILSSKKLLLSDSGFYLCAWSGQGNEKLFFGSGTQLSVL.

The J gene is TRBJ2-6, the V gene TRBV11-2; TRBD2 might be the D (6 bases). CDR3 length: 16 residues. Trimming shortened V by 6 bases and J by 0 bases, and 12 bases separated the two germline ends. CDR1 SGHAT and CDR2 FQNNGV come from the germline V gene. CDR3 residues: CASSFWRGSGANVLTF. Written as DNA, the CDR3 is TGTGCCAGCAGTTTCTGGAGGGGCTCTGGGGCCAACGTCCTGACTTTC.

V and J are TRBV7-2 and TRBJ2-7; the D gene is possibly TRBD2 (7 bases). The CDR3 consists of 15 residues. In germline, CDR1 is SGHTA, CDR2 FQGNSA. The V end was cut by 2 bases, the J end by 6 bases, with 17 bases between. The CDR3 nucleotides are TGTGCCAGCAGCTTATTGGGGGCGGGAGTGGGCGAGCAGTACTTC. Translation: CASSLLGAGVGEQYF. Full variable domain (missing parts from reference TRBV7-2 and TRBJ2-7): GAGVSQSPSNKVTEKGKDVELRCDPISGHTALYWYRQSLGQGLEFLIYFQGNSAPDKSGLPSDRFSAERTGGSVSTLTIQRTQQEDSAVYLCASSLLGAGVGEQYFGPGTRLTVT.

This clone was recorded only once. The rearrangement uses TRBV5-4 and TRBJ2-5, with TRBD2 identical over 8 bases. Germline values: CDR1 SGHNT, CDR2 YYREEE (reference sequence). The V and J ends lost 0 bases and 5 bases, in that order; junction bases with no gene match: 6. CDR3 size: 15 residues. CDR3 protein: CASSLAGGAGETQYF. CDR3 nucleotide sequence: TGTGCCAGCAGCTTGGCCGGGGGGGCTGGGGAGACCCAGTACTTC.

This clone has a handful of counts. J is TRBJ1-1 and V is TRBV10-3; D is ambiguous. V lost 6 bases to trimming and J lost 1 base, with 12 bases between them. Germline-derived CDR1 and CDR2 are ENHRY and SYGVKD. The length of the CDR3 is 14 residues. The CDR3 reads CAISDLARNTEAFF. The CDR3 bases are TGTGCCATCAGCGACTTAGCGAGGAACACTGAAGCTTTCTTT.

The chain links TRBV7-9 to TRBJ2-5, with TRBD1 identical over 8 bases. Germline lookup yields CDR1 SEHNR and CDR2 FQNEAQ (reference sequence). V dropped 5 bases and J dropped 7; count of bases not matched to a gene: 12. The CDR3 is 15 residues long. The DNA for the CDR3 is TGTGCCAGCAGCGCGAGGGACAGGTCGACGGGGACCCAGTACTTC. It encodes CASSARDRSTGTQYF.

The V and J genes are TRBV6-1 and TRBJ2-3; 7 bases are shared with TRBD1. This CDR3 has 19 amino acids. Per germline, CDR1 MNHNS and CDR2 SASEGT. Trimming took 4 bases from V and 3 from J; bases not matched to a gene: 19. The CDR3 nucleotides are TGTGCCAGCAGTGGACAGGGCCCCCTGTTCTCGTTAGGAACAGATACGCAGTATTTT. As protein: CASSGQGPLFSLGTDTQYF.

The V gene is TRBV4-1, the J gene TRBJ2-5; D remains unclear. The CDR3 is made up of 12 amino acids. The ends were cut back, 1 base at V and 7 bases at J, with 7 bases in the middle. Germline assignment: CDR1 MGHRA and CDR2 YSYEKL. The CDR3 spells CASSQVFGTQYF. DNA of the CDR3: TGCGCCAGCAGCCAAGTTTTTGGGACCCAGTACTTC.

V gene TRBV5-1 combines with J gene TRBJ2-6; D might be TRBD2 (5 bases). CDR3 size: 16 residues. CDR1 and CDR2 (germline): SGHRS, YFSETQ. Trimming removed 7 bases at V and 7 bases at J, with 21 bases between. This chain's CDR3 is CASSDMVDGVANVLTF. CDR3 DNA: TGCGCCAGCTCCGATATGGTCGACGGGGTCGCCAACGTCCTGACTTTC.

Here the CDR3 DNA reads TGTGCCAGCAGCGTAGGAGTGGCGGGAGATACGGAGACCCAGTACTTC. The encoded protein is CASSVGVAGDTETQYF. V gene TRBV9 combines with J gene TRBJ2-5, with TRBD2 matching over 7 bases. The length of the CDR3 is 16 residues. The germline V gene has CDR1 SGDLS and CDR2 YYNGEE. J lost 5 bases, V lost 0 bases, and 10 bases had no gene match. The variable domain in full, completed from reference TRBV9 and TRBJ2-5, reads DSGVTQTPKHLITATGQRVTLRCSPRSGDLSVYWYQQSLDQGLQFLIQYYNGEERAKGNILERFSAQQFPDLHSELNLSSLELGDSALYFCASSVGVAGDTETQYFGPGTRLLVL.

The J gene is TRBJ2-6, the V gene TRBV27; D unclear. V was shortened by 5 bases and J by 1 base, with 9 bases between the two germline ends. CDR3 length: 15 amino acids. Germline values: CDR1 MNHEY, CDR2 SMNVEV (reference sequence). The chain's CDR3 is CASSLWSSGANVLTF. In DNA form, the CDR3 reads TGTGCCAGCAGTCTGTGGAGTTCTGGGGCCAACGTCCTGACTTTC.

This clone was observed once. CDR3 bases: TGTGCCTGGAGTGTACCTAGCGGGAGAGATACGCAGTATTTT. It specifies CAWSVPSGRDTQYF. The chain combines TRBV30 with TRBJ2-3, with 10 positions matching TRBD2. Germline V gene lookup returns CDR1 GTSNPN and CDR2 SVGIG (reference sequence). This CDR3 is 14 amino acids long. V lost 0 bases to trimming and J lost 5 bases; unmatched junction nucleotides: 2.

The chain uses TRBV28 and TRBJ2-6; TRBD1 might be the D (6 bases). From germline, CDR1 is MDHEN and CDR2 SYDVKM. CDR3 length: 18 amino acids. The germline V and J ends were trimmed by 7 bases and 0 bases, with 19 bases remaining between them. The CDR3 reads CASKPTGTLNSGANVLTF. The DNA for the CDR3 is TGTGCCAGCAAACCCACCGGGACACTTAACTCTGGGGCCAACGTCCTGACTTTC.

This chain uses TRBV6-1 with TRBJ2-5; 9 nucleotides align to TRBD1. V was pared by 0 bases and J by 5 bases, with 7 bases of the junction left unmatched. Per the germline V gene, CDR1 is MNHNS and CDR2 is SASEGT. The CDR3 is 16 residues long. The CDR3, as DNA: TGTGCCAGCAGTGAAGCGAAAACAGGGGGCGGGGAGACCCAGTACTTC. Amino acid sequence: CASSEAKTGGGETQYF.

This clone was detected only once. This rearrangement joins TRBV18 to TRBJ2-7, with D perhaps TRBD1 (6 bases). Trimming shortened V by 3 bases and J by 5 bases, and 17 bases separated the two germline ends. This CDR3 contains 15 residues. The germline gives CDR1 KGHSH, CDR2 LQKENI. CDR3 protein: CASSPGHQFNNEQYF. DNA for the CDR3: TGTGCCAGCTCACCGGGACACCAATTTAACAACGAGCAGTACTTC.

CDR3 bases: TGTGCCTGGACGTCAGGGGCCATCACAGGGGATGGCCGGAATAATTCACCCCTCCACTTT. Protein product: CAWTSGAITGDGRNNSPLHF. The J gene is TRBJ1-6, the V gene TRBV30; 7 nucleotides line up with TRBD1. This CDR3 spans 20 amino acids. Germline V gene lookup returns CDR1 GTSNPN and CDR2 SVGIG (reference sequence). Trimming took 4 bases from V and 5 from J; bases not matched to a gene: 23.

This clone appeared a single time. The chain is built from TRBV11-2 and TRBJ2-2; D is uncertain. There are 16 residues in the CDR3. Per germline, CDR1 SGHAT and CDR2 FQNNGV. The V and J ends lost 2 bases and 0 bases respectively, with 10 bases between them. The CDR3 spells CASSLSGRPNTGELFF. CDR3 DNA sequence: TGTGCCAGCAGCTTATCCGGACGACCGAACACCGGGGAGCTGTTTTTT.

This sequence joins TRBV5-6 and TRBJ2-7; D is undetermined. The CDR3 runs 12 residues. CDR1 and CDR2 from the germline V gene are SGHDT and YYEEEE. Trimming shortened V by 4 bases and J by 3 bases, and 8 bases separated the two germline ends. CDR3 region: CASSTAYYEQYF. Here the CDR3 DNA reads TGTGCCAGCAGCACAGCCTACTACGAGCAGTACTTC.

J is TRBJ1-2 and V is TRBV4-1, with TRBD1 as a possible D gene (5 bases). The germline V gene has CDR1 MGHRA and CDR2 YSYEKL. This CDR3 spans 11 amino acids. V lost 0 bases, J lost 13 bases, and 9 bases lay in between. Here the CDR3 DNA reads TGCGCCAGCAGCCAAGATACAGGCATCACCTTC. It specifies CASSQDTGITF.